This T cell receptor (beta chain) came from a study of blood T cell repertoires in COVID-19. Study summary: From the United States, Italy and Spain came samples of acute and convalescent COVID-19. In each case, the material was cDNA or gDNA derived from T cells, B-cell-depleted T cells, or PBMCs.

Per the original methods: It was from reference gene primer amplification that nucleated cell counts were estimated. Sequencing was performed with immunoSEQ multiplex PCR; in TCRdb, only in-frame clones are kept and a portion is missing. V and J calls and clone size are given by that table; D and trimming were obtained from the DNA. The sample yields 150,000 to 200,000 clones, 70% to 90% seen once. This CDR3 region has 15 residues. Germline V gene data show CDR1 as SGHRS and CDR2 as YFSETQ. The V end lost 2 bases, the J end lost 4 bases, and 10 bases lay between the germline ends. The V call is TRBV5-1, the J call TRBJ2-6; D remains ambiguous. Sequencing used peripheral blood. The TCR originated in a man in his 60s with active or convalescent COVID-19. The CDR3 DNA reads TGCGCCAGCAGCTTACCCCTGGCCGGGGCCAACGTCCTGACTTTC. As protein: CASSLPLAGANVLTF.